The 10 T cell receptor beta chains in this list originate from one sample, sequenced in a study of response to subunit inactivated influenza vaccine. MiXCR was run by TCRdb on the RT-PCR reads, yielding one entry per CDR3 protein. The data show hundreds of thousands of distinct CDR3 sequences, with 10% to 12% seen just once and 11% held by the top ten. The data were also submitted as part of a second study, on T cells expressing NK-cell markers. That source reports: TCR beta cDNA was made by 5'RACE template switching with UMIs.

Here the sequenced sample was PBMCs from blood, taken on the day of vaccination. The receptors come from a man over 45 who received an inactivated influenza vaccine.

The chain couples TRBV25-1 to TRBJ2-1; 7 bases align to TRBD1. This CDR3 has 15 residues. Germline CDR1 reads MGHDK; CDR2 reads SYGVNS. After removal of 5 bases from V and 0 bases from J, the junction contained 4 bases not matched to a gene. DNA for the CDR3: TGTGCCAGCAGTAAACAGGGGACCTCCTACAATGAGCAGTTCTTC. This encodes CASSKQGTSYNEQFF.

There are a few counts of this clonotype. The gene calls are TRBV28 and TRBJ2-3; 7 bases fit TRBD2. The CDR3 runs 17 residues. The V segment lost 2 bases and the J segment 6 bases; nucleotides outside the gene matches: 14. Germline-derived CDR1 and CDR2 are MDHEN and SYDVKM. For the CDR3, the DNA is TGTGCCAGCAGTTTAGGGAGACTAGCTCTTCAAGGGGATACGCAGTATTTT. Translation: CASSLGRLALQGDTQYF.

This clonotype was detected only a few times. The chain is built from TRBV4-2 and TRBJ2-7; 9 nucleotides line up with TRBD1. CDR1 and CDR2 from the germline V gene are LGHNA and YNFKEQ. The V segment lost 4 bases and the J segment 3 bases; nucleotides outside the gene matches: 10. CDR3 length: 16 amino acids. The CDR3 coding sequence is TGTGCCAGCAGCCCCGGAGGGACAGGGTTTTTCTACGAGCAGTACTTC. Its translation is CASSPGGTGFFYEQYF.

The chain carries TRBV5-1 and TRBJ2-7; 9 bases are shared with TRBD2. With V trimmed by 1 base and J by 6 bases, 2 bases remained unmatched. This CDR3 comprises 13 residues. Germline CDR1 SGHRS, CDR2 YFSETQ. The CDR3 spells CASSLWTSVEQYF. DNA for the CDR3: TGCGCCAGCAGCTTGTGGACTAGCGTCGAGCAGTACTTC.

This clonotype was observed a handful of times. This chain links TRBV13 with TRBJ2-1; D perhaps matches TRBD1 (5 bases). Germline-derived CDR1 and CDR2 are PRHDT and FYEKMQ (reference sequence). The CDR3 spans 11 residues. V was trimmed by 4 bases and J by 13 bases, leaving 11 bases between them. DNA of the CDR3: TGTGCCAGCAGCTCATCGACAGATCAGTTCTTC. Protein: CASSSSTDQFF. The whole variable domain, remainder taken from reference TRBV13 and TRBJ2-1, is AAGVIQSPRHLIKEKRETATLKCYPIPRHDTVYWYQQGPGQDPQFLISFYEKMQSDKGSIPDRFSAQQFSDYHSELNMSSLELGDSALYFCASSSSTDQFFGPGTRLTVL.

The chain has TRBV12-3 or TRBV12-4 and TRBJ2-2; unclear D gene. This CDR3 is built from 18 residues. The ends were cut back, 6 bases at V and 0 bases at J, with 20 bases in the middle. CDR3: CASRFDTFSQTNTGELFF. The CDR3 region has the DNA TGTGCCAGCAGATTTGACACTTTTAGCCAGACGAACACCGGGGAGCTGTTTTTT.

The chain links TRBV24-1 to TRBJ2-2, with D possibly being TRBD1 or TRBD2 (5 bases each). Germline values: CDR1 KGHDR, CDR2 SFDVKD. Trimming removed 4 bases from V and 1 base from J, with 12 bases in between. There are 16 residues in the CDR3. CDR3 nucleotides: TGTGCCACCAGTGACCCGATTGGGGGGAACACCGGGGAGCTGTTTTTT. This gives the protein CATSDPIGGNTGELFF.

This rearrangement joins TRBV20-1 to TRBJ2-5; tentative D call: TRBD2 (6 bases). There are 12 residues in the CDR3. The germline V and J ends were trimmed by 5 bases and 7 bases, with 14 bases remaining between them. Germline V gives CDR1 DFQATT, CDR2 SNEGSKA (reference sequence). DNA for the CDR3: TGCAGTGCTTCAGGCGGGGAGACGACCCAGTACTTC. Translating it yields CSASGGETTQYF.

This rearrangement joins TRBV12-3 or TRBV12-4 to TRBJ2-1, with D hard to call. V was shortened by 2 bases and J by 7 bases, with 15 bases between the two germline ends. This CDR3 region has 15 residues. The CDR3 DNA reads TGTGCCAGCAGTTTATGGTCCGGTTTAAGGAATGAGCAGTTCTTC. Its protein product is CASSLWSGLRNEQFF.

The chain couples TRBV28 to TRBJ2-5, with D possibly TRBD2 on 6 matching bases. CDR3 size: 15 residues. Deletions cut 6 bases from V and 4 bases from J, with 18 bases between. Germline CDR1 reads MDHEN; CDR2 reads SYDVKM. CDR3 loop: CASSARLDSVETQYF. CDR3 DNA: TGTGCCAGCAGCGCCCGACTAGATAGTGTAGAGACCCAGTACTTC.